This TCR beta chain stems from a study of blood T cells in healthy people across ages. PCR was performed a second time for about 7 to 11 cycles using a sample-barcoded 5' primer and a J-beta primer mix. TCRdb analysed the 5' RACE reads with MiXCR anew, one entry per CDR3 protein. This table holds roughly 800,000 distinct CDR3 sequences, roughly 64% found once. This CDR3 is built from 16 residues. The trim removed 1 base at V and 1 base at J, leaving 4 bases unmatched. Germline V lookup: CDR1 SNHLY, CDR2 FYNNEI. This chain links TRBV2 with TRBJ2-4; the match to TRBD1 covers 7 bases. This clonotype was sampled from a man younger than 40 in good health. Source material: blood. In DNA, the CDR3 is TGTGCCAGCAGTGAAGAGGGGGCTTCGGCCAAAAACATTCAGTACTTC. Translation: CASSEEGASAKNIQYF.